The 27 T cell receptor beta chains reported below all come from one sample, sequenced in a study of OX40 agonist ivuxolimab in advanced cancers. Libraries were prepared by immunoSEQ multiplex PCR; TCRdb keeps only in-frame clonotypes and omits some of them. The table records around 62,000 clones, around nine tenths of them present only once. The starting material was CD4+ or CD8+ T cells sorted from blood, obtained in a trial of the OX40 agonist ivuxolimab. The receptors here all came from an adult with an advanced solid tumor such as melanoma, head and neck, liver or kidney cancer.

The chain links TRBV19 to TRBJ1-5; the D gene is possibly TRBD1 (5 bases). The CDR3 has 15 amino acids. Germline CDR1 and CDR2: LNHDA and SQIVND (reference sequence). V was pared by 5 bases and J by 6 bases, with 17 bases between. The CDR3 DNA reads TGTGCCAGTAGTGCAGCTGGGGGGGGATTTCAGCCCCAGCATTTT. Residues: CASSAAGGGFQPQHF.

The V and J genes are TRBV5-1 and TRBJ2-7; TRBD1 matches 7 bases. Losses at the gene ends were 2 bases for V and 2 bases for J; bases not matched to a gene: 4. This CDR3 contains 14 residues. Looked up from germline, CDR1 is SGHRS and CDR2 is YFSETQ. The CDR3 loop is CASSLGGQAYEQYF. The CDR3 DNA reads TGCGCCAGCAGCTTAGGTGGACAGGCCTACGAGCAGTACTTC.

The rearrangement joins TRBV7-2 to TRBJ2-7, with 8 bases that match TRBD2. The length of the CDR3 is 14 residues. Germline CDR1 reads SGHTA; CDR2 reads FQGNSA. V was clipped by 2 bases and J by 2 bases; unmatched bases: 2. The CDR3 sequence: CASSLRGGPYEQYF. In DNA form, the CDR3 reads TGTGCCAGCAGCTTACGGGGGGGTCCCTACGAGCAGTACTTC.

The rearrangement joins TRBV5-1 to TRBJ2-1; tentatively, D is TRBD1 or TRBD2 (5 bases each). Per germline, CDR1 SGHRS and CDR2 YFSETQ. The CDR3 length is 17 residues. V lost 0 bases and J 0 bases, leaving 13 bases between the germline ends. The CDR3 reads CASSLAGAALSYNEQFF. CDR3 in DNA: TGCGCCAGCAGCTTGGCCGGGGCAGCCCTCTCCTACAATGAGCAGTTCTTC.

As regards this clone: The missing conserved phenylalanine or tryptophan at the end of this CDR3 makes a read error likely. The DNA is left out, because the CDR3 cannot be placed on it with certainty; the CDR3 is given as TCRdb lists it. J is TRBJ1-2 and V is TRBV9. Ends included, the CDR3 has 14 residues. The germline V gene has CDR1 SGDLS and CDR2 YYNGEE. This chain's CDR3 is CASGILYSRKTYGY.

The chain employs TRBV5-1 and TRBJ1-2, with 7 bases matching TRBD1. The junction had 5 bases not matched to a gene; V was cut back by 7 bases and J by 5 bases. This CDR3 has 12 residues. Per the germline V gene, CDR1 is SGHRS and CDR2 is YFSETQ. CDR3 in amino acids: CASRDRDYGYTF. In DNA form, the CDR3 reads TGCGCCAGCCGTGACAGGGATTATGGCTACACCTTC.

The J gene is TRBJ2-3, the V gene TRBV5-1; 9 nucleotides match TRBD2. CDR3 size: 16 residues. V shed 1 base and J 4 bases; nucleotides not matched to a gene: 7. Germline CDR1 and CDR2: SGHRS and YFSETQ. CDR3 nucleotides: TGCGCCAGCAGCTTGTCCTCGGTAGCGGGGGCAGATACGCAGTATTTT. Protein: CASSLSSVAGADTQYF.

The genes are TRBV5-4 and TRBJ1-1; no clear D gene. The CDR3 runs 15 residues. Trimming took 4 bases from V and 0 from J, leaving 13 bases between them. CDR1 and CDR2 (germline): SGHNT, YYREEE (reference sequence). CDR3 protein: CASSLKAGMNTEAFF. The CDR3 DNA reads TGTGCCAGCAGCCTCAAGGCGGGGATGAACACTGAAGCTTTCTTT.

The chain employs TRBV5-1 and TRBJ2-5; 7 bases agree with TRBD2. This CDR3 is built from 16 residues. After removal of 1 base from V and 2 bases from J, the junction contained 8 bases not matched to a gene. Germline CDR1 reads SGHRS; CDR2 reads YFSETQ. For the CDR3, the DNA is TGCGCCAGCAGCTTGTTAGTCCCGGGGGGTCAAGAGACCCAGTACTTC. Encoded protein: CASSLLVPGGQETQYF.

The chain recombines TRBV4-2 with TRBJ1-3, with 11 bases identical to TRBD1. With 3 bases clipped from V and 2 bases from J, the junction kept 3 bases outside the gene matches. The CDR3 sequence is 16 residues long. CDR1 LGHNA and CDR2 YNFKEQ come from the germline V gene. CDR3 nucleotide sequence: TGTGCCAGCAGCCAGATGGGACAGGGGGCTGGAAACACCATATATTTT. Encoded protein: CASSQMGQGAGNTIYF.

DNA of the CDR3: TGTGCCAGCAGCGTAGGACTGAACGCCTACGAGCAGTACTTC. It encodes CASSVGLNAYEQYF. The chain recombines TRBV9 with TRBJ2-7; unclear D gene. The length of the CDR3 is 14 residues. V shed 0 bases and J shed 2 bases, with 9 bases lying between them. The germline V gene has CDR1 SGDLS and CDR2 YYNGEE.

This clone was seen a few times. The genes are TRBV5-8 and TRBJ1-1; D remains unclear. This CDR3 has 15 residues. Germline V CDR1 and CDR2: SGHTS, YDEGEE. With 4 bases removed from V and 1 base from J, the gap between germline ends came to 14 bases. CDR3 amino acids: CASSARTAGNTEAFF. The CDR3 DNA reads as TGTGCCAGCAGCGCTAGGACTGCGGGGAACACTGAAGCTTTCTTT.

This clone was seen more than once but under ten times. V and J are TRBV5-1 and TRBJ2-5; perhaps TRBD2 as D (6 bases). This CDR3 is 16 amino acids long. Germline V gene data show CDR1 as SGHRS and CDR2 as YFSETQ. The V end lost 0 bases, the J end lost 2 bases, and 14 bases lay between the germline ends. The CDR3 DNA sequence: TGCGCCAGCAGCTTGGGTAGGACACTAGCTCAAGAGACCCAGTACTTC. As protein: CASSLGRTLAQETQYF.

This clone was counted once. V gene TRBV5-8 combines with J gene TRBJ2-2; tentative D call: TRBD1 (6 bases). Per germline, CDR1 SGHTS and CDR2 YDEGEE. The CDR3 consists of 17 residues. Trimming removed 4 bases from V and 2 bases from J, with 18 bases in between. For the CDR3, the DNA is TGTGCCAGCAGCCTGGGGGCGGTGGACAAAAACACCGGGGAGCTGTTTTTT. Translated: CASSLGAVDKNTGELFF.

The rearrangement uses TRBV2 and TRBJ2-5; either TRBD1 or TRBD2 may fit D (5 bases each). The V and J ends lost 6 bases and 5 bases respectively, with 16 bases between them. This CDR3 has 14 residues. Germline V gives CDR1 SNHLY, CDR2 FYNNEI. Here the CDR3 reads CASRKEGWSETQYF. The CDR3 bases are TGTGCCAGCAGGAAAGAGGGGTGGTCGGAGACCCAGTACTTC.

This chain uses TRBV27 with TRBJ2-7; D gene unclear. The V gene lost 0 bases and the J gene lost 2 bases, with 5 bases spanning the gap. Germline V gene sequence: CDR1 MNHEY, CDR2 SMNVEV (reference sequence). The CDR3 has 13 residues. CDR3 sequence (DNA): TGTGCCAGCAGTTTATCACATACCTACGAGCAGTACTTC. The encoded protein is CASSLSHTYEQYF.

The chain joins TRBV13 to TRBJ2-7; 12 bases agree with TRBD2. V lost 5 bases, J lost 7 bases, and 15 bases stayed unmatched. The CDR3 runs to 17 residues. Germline assignment: CDR1 PRHDT and CDR2 FYEKMQ (reference sequence). CDR3: CASSPTARRLAGEEQYF. Here the CDR3 DNA reads TGTGCCAGCAGCCCAACGGCCCGAAGACTAGCGGGGGAAGAGCAGTACTTC. Supplemented by reference TRBV13 and TRBJ2-7, the full variable domain reads AAGVIQSPRHLIKEKRETATLKCYPIPRHDTVYWYQQGPGQDPQFLISFYEKMQSDKGSIPDRFSAQQFSDYHSELNMSSLELGDSALYFCASSPTARRLAGEEQYFGPGTRLTVT.

This chain connects TRBV5-1 to TRBJ2-5, with TRBD2 matching over 7 bases. The CDR3 is made up of 17 amino acids. In germline, CDR1 is SGHRS, CDR2 YFSETQ. J was trimmed by 4 bases and V by 4 bases; bases with no gene match: 16. The DNA of the CDR3 is TGCGCCAGCAGCCGGTCGGGGGAGCGGGGTGAGGGAGAGACCCAGTACTTC. This sequence encodes CASSRSGERGEGETQYF. The full variable domain, rest sourced from reference TRBV5-1 and TRBJ2-5, is KAGVTQTPRYLIKTRGQQVTLSCSPISGHRSVSWYQQTPGQGLQFLFEYFSETQRNKGNFPGRFSGRQFSNSRSEMNVSTLELGDSALYLCASSRSGERGEGETQYFGPGTRLLVL.

The chain carries TRBV5-1 and TRBJ1-4; TRBD1 is a possible D gene (6 bases). The CDR3 spans 14 residues. Looked up from germline, CDR1 is SGHRS and CDR2 is YFSETQ. The V and J ends lost 0 bases and 8 bases respectively, with 11 bases between them. CDR3 residues: CASSLAGAGEKLFF. In DNA form, the CDR3 reads TGCGCCAGCAGCTTGGCAGGGGCGGGAGAAAAACTGTTTTTT.

CDR3 loop: CASSPHHNEKLFF. The DNA of the CDR3 is TGTGCCAGCAGCCCTCACCATAATGAAAAACTGTTTTTT. The chain couples TRBV4-2 to TRBJ1-4; D gene uncertain. The V gene's germline CDR1 is LGHNA and CDR2 YNFKEQ. The CDR3 is 13 amino acids. Deletions cut 4 bases from V and 4 bases from J, with 7 bases between.

The chain uses TRBV27 and TRBJ1-5; D remains ambiguous. CDR1 MNHEY and CDR2 SMNVEV come from the germline V gene (reference sequence). The length of the CDR3 is 12 residues. V lost 3 bases and J 3 bases, leaving 3 bases between the germline ends. DNA of the CDR3: TGTGCCAGCAGTTTTCACAATCAGCCCCAGCATTTT. Protein sequence: CASSFHNQPQHF.

The chain recombines TRBV5-1 with TRBJ1-1; 11 bases align to TRBD1. V gave up 4 bases and J gave up 1 base; unmatched junction bases: 6. The CDR3 has 16 amino acids. Germline V gene lookup returns CDR1 SGHRS and CDR2 YFSETQ. The CDR3 sequence: CASSPGQGASNTEAFF. CDR3 DNA: TGCGCCAGCAGCCCCGGACAGGGGGCATCGAACACTGAAGCTTTCTTT.

V usage is TRBV5-1 and J usage is TRBJ1-4; D remains unclear. Germline V gene data show CDR1 as SGHRS and CDR2 as YFSETQ. Trimming left V 0 bases short and J 6 bases short, with 6 bases between. This CDR3 comprises 13 residues. The CDR3 spells CASSLAQDEKLFF. CDR3 DNA sequence: TGCGCCAGCAGCTTGGCGCAGGATGAAAAACTGTTTTTT.

The rearrangement links TRBV6-5 to TRBJ1-1; possibly TRBD1 for D (5 bases). Per the germline V gene, CDR1 is MNHEY and CDR2 is SVGAGI. CDR3 length: 14 amino acids. Trimming pared 6 bases from V and 2 bases from J, leaving 13 bases between. CDR3 sequence: CASRTGTVNTEAFF. Written as DNA, the CDR3 is TGTGCCAGCAGAACCGGGACGGTTAACACTGAAGCTTTCTTT.

The J gene is TRBJ1-6, the V gene TRBV18; TRBD1 is a possible D gene (5 bases). Trimming pared 2 bases from V and 7 bases from J, leaving 15 bases between. Germline CDR1 reads KGHSH; CDR2 reads LQKENI. The CDR3 loop spans 16 amino acids. The CDR3: CASSPSRPGNNSPLHF. The DNA of the CDR3 is TGTGCCAGCTCACCATCACGGCCAGGGAACAATTCACCCCTCCACTTT.

This chain connects TRBV27 to TRBJ2-3; 14 bases agree with TRBD2. Germline V gene data show CDR1 as MNHEY and CDR2 as SMNVEV (reference sequence). This CDR3 is 24 amino acids long. The V gene end was trimmed by 3 bases and the J gene end by 0 bases; junction bases not matched to a gene: 23. Written as DNA, the CDR3 is TGTGCCAGCAGTTTCCGACTAGCGGGGGGGCTCCGACAGGTGGAAACGTCTAGCACAGATACGCAGTATTTT. It encodes CASSFRLAGGLRQVETSSTDTQYF.

This chain uses TRBV5-1 with TRBJ1-1; no reliable D call. Per germline, CDR1 SGHRS and CDR2 YFSETQ. The germline V and J ends were trimmed by 0 bases and 2 bases, with 5 bases remaining between them. This CDR3 spans 13 amino acids. The CDR3 nucleotides read TGCGCCAGCAGCTTGGTACACAACACTGAAGCTTTCTTT. Translated: CASSLVHNTEAFF.